This T cell receptor beta chain originates from a study of T cells in Graves' hyperthyroidism and ophthalmopathy. Study summary: Peripheral blood collection took place at initial diagnosis, before any treatment.

Patients having uncontrolled infection, another autoimmune disease, pregnancy or lactation were not included. Each diagnosis was grounded in clinical symptoms, serum thyroxine and TRAb, thyroid ultrasound, and orbital computed tomography. The CDR3 is made up of 17 amino acids. Per the germline V gene, CDR1 is MDHEN and CDR2 is SYDVKM. With 1 base clipped from V and 0 bases from J, the junction kept 5 bases outside the gene matches. This clonotype was picked up a small number of times. Amplification targeted TCR beta CDR3 regions from RNA transcripts. HTBI primers were used for first-round RT-PCR of the TCR CDR3. Via MiXCR, TCRdb re-called the multiplex PCR reads, giving one row per CDR3 protein. This table holds more than 650,000 distinct CDR3 sequences, approximately 14% found once.

The sequenced sample consisted of blood. This receptor was obtained from a woman under 30 with Graves' hyperthyroidism. J is TRBJ1-5 and V is TRBV28; 8 nucleotides align to TRBD1. This chain's CDR3 is CASSLYRGFDSNQPQHF. The CDR3 nucleotides read TGTGCCAGCAGTTTATACAGGGGGTTTGATAGCAATCAGCCCCAGCATTTT. Using reference TRBV28 and TRBJ1-5 for the parts outside the CDR3, the full variable domain is DVKVTQSSRYLVKRTGEKVFLECVQDMDHENMFWYRQDPGLGLRLIYFSYDVKMKEKGDIPEGYSVSREKKERFSLILESASTNQTSMYLCASSLYRGFDSNQPQHFGDGTRLSIL.